These 10 T cell receptor beta chains share one sample of origin, sequenced in a study of healthy donors' naive CD4 and CD8 T cells. A linear amplification protocol produced the TCR libraries from 500 ng of total RNA. TCRdb reprocessed the reads with MiXCR, giving one entry per CDR3 protein. The table shows about 180,000 distinct CDR3 sequences, with over 60% occurring only once. The sample taken for sequencing was naive CD4+ and CD8+ T cells sorted from blood, pooled from several donors. Source of these receptors: a pool of human donors in good health; the sample pools cells from several healthy donors.

J is TRBJ1-5 and V is TRBV11-1; D unresolved. CDR1 is SGHAT, CDR2 FQDESV, per germline (reference sequence). Trimming shortened V by 2 bases and J by 7 bases, and 9 bases separated the two germline ends. The CDR3 covers 13 residues. The CDR3 here is CASSLSPVQPQHF. The CDR3 DNA sequence: TGTGCCAGCAGCTTAAGTCCCGTCCAGCCCCAGCATTTT.

J is TRBJ1-1 and V is TRBV6-1; tentative D call: TRBD1 (5 bases). The V gene's germline CDR1 is MNHNS and CDR2 SASEGT. The CDR3 extends over 12 amino acids. Trimming took off 5 bases at V and 3 bases at J, with 7 bases between the two ends. The CDR3 bases are TGTGCCAGCAGTCGGGGGTACACTGAAGCTTTCTTT. This codes for CASSRGYTEAFF.

In its sample, this clonotype was seen a few times. The genes are TRBV27 and TRBJ1-1; D call uncertain. V was cut by 6 bases and J by 0 bases, with 14 bases left in between. CDR1 MNHEY and CDR2 SMNVEV come from the germline V gene (reference sequence). This CDR3 comprises 15 residues. The CDR3 DNA reads as TGTGCCAGCAGCCGGACTCTTACCATGAACACTGAAGCTTTCTTT. It codes for CASSRTLTMNTEAFF.

V and J are TRBV4-3 and TRBJ1-2; D not resolved. Per the germline V gene, CDR1 is LGHNA and CDR2 is YSLEER. V was clipped by 0 bases and J by 7 bases, with 12 bases between them. The CDR3 spans 14 residues. The CDR3 bases are TGCGCCAGCAGCCAAGAATGGGGTCCAGGTGGCTACACCTTC. Amino acids: CASSQEWGPGGYTF.

This clonotype was counted only a few times. This chain connects TRBV6-5 to TRBJ2-7; 10 bases fit TRBD2. V lost 6 bases to trimming and J lost 2 bases; unmatched junction nucleotides: 4. Germline values: CDR1 MNHEY, CDR2 SVGAGI. The CDR3 loop spans 14 amino acids. The CDR3 DNA reads TGTGCCAGCAGCCCACTAGCGGGGACCTACGAGCAGTACTTC. Amino acids: CASSPLAGTYEQYF.

V usage is TRBV30 and J usage is TRBJ2-5; 7 bases align to TRBD2. The J segment lost 12 bases and the V segment lost 1 base, leaving 8 bases of the junction unmatched. Germline CDR1 and CDR2: GTSNPN and SVGIG (reference sequence). The CDR3 has 12 amino acids. Written as DNA, the CDR3 is TGTGCCTGGAGTGACAGCGGGATATCGGAGTACTTC. Protein sequence: CAWSDSGISEYF.

The chain employs TRBV29-1 and TRBJ2-7; D might be TRBD2 (6 bases). The CDR3 extends over 13 amino acids. V lost 4 bases, J lost 1 base, and 11 bases lay in between. Germline-derived CDR1 and CDR2 are SQVTM and ANQGSEA. The CDR3 DNA reads TGCAGCGTTGTGGAGGGAATGTCCTACGAGCAGTACTTC. Encoded protein: CSVVEGMSYEQYF.

The chain joins TRBV29-1 to TRBJ1-3; 8 nucleotides line up with TRBD1. The CDR3 contains 14 residues. The germline V gene encodes CDR1 SQVTM and CDR2 ANQGSEA. Trimming took 7 bases from V and 4 from J; bases not matched to a gene: 9. The CDR3 loop is CSAKLTGEGNTIYF. CDR3 nucleotide sequence: TGCAGCGCAAAACTGACAGGGGAAGGAAACACCATATATTTT.

This rearrangement joins TRBV18 to TRBJ2-2; D gene unclear. CDR1 and CDR2 (germline): KGHSH, LQKENI. The CDR3 is 18 amino acids. Trimming cost V 2 bases and J 8 bases, with 24 bases left between them. The CDR3 sequence: CASSPTTSRFPIGGELFF. The CDR3 DNA reads TGTGCCAGCTCACCAACCACCAGCAGGTTCCCCATCGGTGGGGAGCTGTTTTTT.

The chain couples TRBV4-1 to TRBJ1-2; D call uncertain. The CDR3 totals 15 residues. V was trimmed by 0 bases and J by 3 bases, leaving 11 bases between them. Germline V gives CDR1 MGHRA, CDR2 YSYEKL. The CDR3 protein is CASSQDKGSYYGYTF. The CDR3 DNA reads as TGCGCCAGCAGCCAAGATAAAGGCAGCTACTATGGCTACACCTTC.